This TCR beta chain was captured in a study of CD8+ T cells in alopecia areata. Across the study: Tofacitinib exposure lasted 6 to 18 months, followed by 6 months off drug. Study-wide points: It was lesional scalp, especially alopecia totalis/universalis, that showed higher clonality than normal scalp.

This clone was observed a handful of times. Its antigen is still unknown. PBMCs served as the source from which CD4+ and CD8+ T cells were sorted. Germline trimming cut 5 bases from V and 4 bases from J; bases unmatched to any gene: 14. CDR3 size: 18 residues. Germline CDR1 reads LNHNV; CDR2 reads YYDKDF (reference sequence). cDNA serving as the sequencing template came from extracted, reverse transcribed RNA. The protocol was immunoSEQ multiplex PCR, while the TCRdb copy is restricted to in-frame clones and leaves out a portion. This table holds around 65,000 clones, 45% to 55% found once. This receptor was obtained from a human donor with alopecia areata. Material: CD8+ T cells sorted from blood, obtained at week 0. This chain connects TRBV15 to TRBJ2-1; 10 nucleotides line up with TRBD2. The CDR3 reads CATSPRPSGTSVYNEQFF. DNA of the CDR3: TGTGCCACCAGCCCCCGCCCCTCCGGGACTAGCGTATACAATGAGCAGTTCTTC.